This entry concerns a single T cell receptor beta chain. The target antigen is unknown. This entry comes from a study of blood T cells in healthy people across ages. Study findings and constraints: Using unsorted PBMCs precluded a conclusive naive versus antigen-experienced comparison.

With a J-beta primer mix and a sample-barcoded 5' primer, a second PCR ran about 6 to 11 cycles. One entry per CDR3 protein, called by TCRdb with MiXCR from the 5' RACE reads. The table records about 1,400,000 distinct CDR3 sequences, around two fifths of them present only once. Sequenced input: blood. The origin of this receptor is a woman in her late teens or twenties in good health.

This chain's CDR3 is CASSGEGTKQYF. CDR3 nucleotides: TGTGCCAGCAGCGGGGAGGGGACAAAGCAGTACTTC. The chain recombines TRBV5-8 with TRBJ2-5; D possibly corresponds to TRBD2 (7 bases). CDR1 is SGHTS and CDR2 is YDEGEE in the germline V gene. The ends were cut back, 4 bases at V and 11 bases at J, with 15 bases in the middle. The CDR3 is 12 amino acids.